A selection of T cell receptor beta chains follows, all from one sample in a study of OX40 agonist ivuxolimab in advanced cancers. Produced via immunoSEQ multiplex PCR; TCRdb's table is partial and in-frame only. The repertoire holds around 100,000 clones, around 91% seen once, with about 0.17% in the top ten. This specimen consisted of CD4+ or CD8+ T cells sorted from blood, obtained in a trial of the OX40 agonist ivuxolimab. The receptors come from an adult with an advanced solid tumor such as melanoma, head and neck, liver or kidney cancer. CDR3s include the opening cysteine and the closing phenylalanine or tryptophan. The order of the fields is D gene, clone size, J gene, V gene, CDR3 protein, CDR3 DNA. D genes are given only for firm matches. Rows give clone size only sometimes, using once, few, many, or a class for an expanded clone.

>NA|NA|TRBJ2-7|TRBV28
CASSFIRFFYEQYF
TGTGCCAGCAGTTTTATTCGGTTCTTCTACGAGCAGTACTTC
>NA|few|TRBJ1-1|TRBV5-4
CASSLSGGNTEAFF
TGTGCCAGCAGCTTGAGTGGGGGGAACACTGAAGCTTTCTTT
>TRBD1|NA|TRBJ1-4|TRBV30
CAGLISQGRFPTNEKLFF
TGTGCCGGGCTTATCTCACAGGGGCGATTTCCAACTAATGAAAAACTGTTTTTT
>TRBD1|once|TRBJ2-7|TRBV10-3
CAIEDPGQGYEQYF
TGTGCCATCGAAGATCCGGGACAGGGTTACGAGCAGTACTTC
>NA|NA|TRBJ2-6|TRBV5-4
CASSEATGANVLTF
TGTGCCAGCAGCGAGGCAACCGGGGCCAACGTCCTGACTTTC
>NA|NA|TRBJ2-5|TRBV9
CASSPGTGKETQYF
TGTGCCAGCAGCCCGGGAACAGGGAAAGAGACCCAGTACTTC
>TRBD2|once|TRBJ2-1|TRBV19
CASSIEASGYNEQFF
TGTGCCAGTAGTATAGAGGCTAGCGGGTACAATGAGCAGTTCTTC
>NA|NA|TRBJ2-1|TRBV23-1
CASSLERGVYNEQFF
TGCGCCAGCAGTTTAGAAAGGGGGGTCTACAATGAGCAGTTCTTC
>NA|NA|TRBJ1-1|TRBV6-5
CASSQTPRGKSKAFF
TGTGCCAGCAGTCAAACCCCCCGGGGGAAAAGCAAAGCTTTCTTT
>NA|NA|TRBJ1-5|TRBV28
CASEGQRNQPQHF
TGTGCCAGCGAAGGACAGCGAAATCAGCCCCAGCATTTT
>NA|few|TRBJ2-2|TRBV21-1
CATVLTYPGELFF
TGTGCCACCGTCCTGACATATCCCGGGGAGCTGTTTTTT
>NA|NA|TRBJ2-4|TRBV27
CASSLGGPINIQYF
TGTGCCAGCAGTTTAGGGGGGCCAATAAACATTCAGTACTTC
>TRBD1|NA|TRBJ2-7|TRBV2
CASTKDRSYEQYF
TGTGCCAGCACCAAGGACAGGAGCTACGAGCAGTACTTC
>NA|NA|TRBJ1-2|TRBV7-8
CASSPTEGYGYTF
TGTGCCAGCAGCCCAACAGAGGGCTATGGCTACACCTTC
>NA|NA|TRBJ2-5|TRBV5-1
CASSLVSRTEQETQYF
TGCGCCAGCAGCTTGGTGTCCAGGACAGAGCAAGAGACCCAGTACTTC
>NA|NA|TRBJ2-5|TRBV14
CASSAYTETQYF
TGTGCCAGCAGCGCATATACAGAGACCCAGTACTTC
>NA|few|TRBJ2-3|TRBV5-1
CASSFTDTQYF
TGCGCCAGCAGCTTCACAGATACGCAGTATTTT
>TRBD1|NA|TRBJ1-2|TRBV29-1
CSVRDRGDYGYTF
TGCAGCGTTCGTGACAGGGGGGACTATGGCTACACCTTC
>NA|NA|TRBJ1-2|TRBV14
CASSQDRWTDPTYGYTF
TGTGCCAGCAGCCAAGATCGTTGGACGGACCCTACCTATGGCTACACCTTC
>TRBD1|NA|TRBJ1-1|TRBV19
CASTQGANTEAFF
TGTGCCAGTACACAGGGGGCAAACACTGAAGCTTTCTTT
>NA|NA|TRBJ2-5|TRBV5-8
CASSFGWGQETQYF
TGTGCCAGCAGCTTTGGTTGGGGGCAAGAGACCCAGTACTTC
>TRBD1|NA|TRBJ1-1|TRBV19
CASSEDRRNTEAFF
TGTGCCAGTAGTGAGGACAGGCGGAACACTGAAGCTTTCTTT
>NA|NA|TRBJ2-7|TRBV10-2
CASREGGPYEQYF
TGCGCCAGCAGGGAGGGGGGGCCCTACGAGCAGTACTTC
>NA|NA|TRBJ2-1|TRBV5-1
CASSLVWTPGKEQFF
TGCGCCAGCAGCTTGGTGTGGACTCCGGGGAAAGAGCAGTTCTTC
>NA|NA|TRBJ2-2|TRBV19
CASSATAVGELFF
TGTGCCAGTAGTGCGACCGCGGTCGGGGAGCTGTTTTTT
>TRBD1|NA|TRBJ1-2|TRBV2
CASVQGEDYGYTF
TGTGCCAGCGTACAGGGGGAGGACTATGGCTACACCTTC
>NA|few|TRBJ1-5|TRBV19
CASRGSGQGSNQPQHF
TGTGCCAGTAGGGGCAGCGGGCAGGGCAGCAATCAGCCCCAGCATTTT
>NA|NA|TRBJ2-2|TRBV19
CASSINPLAGELFF
TGTGCCAGTAGTATAAACCCATTGGCCGGGGAGCTGTTTTTT
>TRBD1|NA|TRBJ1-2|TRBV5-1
CASSPGQEGYGYTF
TGCGCCAGCAGCCCGGGACAGGAGGGCTATGGCTACACCTTC
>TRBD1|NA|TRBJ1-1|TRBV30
CACQRQGNTEAFF
TGTGCCTGTCAAAGACAGGGGAACACTGAAGCTTTCTTT
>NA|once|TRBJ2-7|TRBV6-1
CASSEGYEQYF
TGTGCCAGCAGTGAAGGGTACGAGCAGTACTTC
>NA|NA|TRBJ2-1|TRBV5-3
CARSPPKAETYNEQFF
TGTGCCAGAAGCCCCCCGAAAGCGGAAACCTACAATGAGCAGTTCTTC
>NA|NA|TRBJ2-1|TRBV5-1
CASSTGRTRFNEQFF
TGCGCCAGCAGCACAGGCAGGACCCGATTCAATGAGCAGTTCTTC
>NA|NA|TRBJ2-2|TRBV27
CASRQGQTTSGELFF
TGTGCCAGCAGACAGGGACAAACGACGTCCGGGGAGCTGTTTTTT
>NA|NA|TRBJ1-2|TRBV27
CASSLQGRVGYTF
TGTGCCAGCAGTTTACAGGGCCGCGTCGGCTACACCTTC
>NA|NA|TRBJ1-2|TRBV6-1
CASSEYRVYGYTF
TGTGCCAGCAGTGAATACAGGGTTTATGGCTACACCTTC
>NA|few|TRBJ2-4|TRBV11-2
CASRQSRGAKNIQYF
TGTGCCAGCAGACAATCCCGGGGAGCCAAAAACATTCAGTACTTC